This T cell receptor beta chain is drawn from a study of T cell responses to AZD1222 COVID-19 vaccine (dated by TCRdb to about 2021). Regarding the study in general: TCR sequencing covered more than 230 trial participants: 200 to 210 given two doses of AZD1222 and around 26 given two doses of MenACWY control vaccine. Trial participants were enrolled by age into subgroups of 18-55, 56-69 and 70-plus years, and around 150, 29 and 61 TCR-sequenced participants, respectively, were included in these subgroups.

Study-level results and caveats: A significant rise in spike-specific TCR breadth and depth was observed after two AZD1222 doses relative to day 0 and relative to MenACWY recipients. Nearly half of unique spike-specific TCRs reportedly recognized epitopes outside regions mutated in the B.1.351 and B.1.1.7 variants. Conclusions about previously exposed vaccinees are limited, since just six AZD1222 recipients were seropositive for SARS-CoV-2 at baseline. The 56-69-year group was small, and its depth increase did not reach significance, likely because of low power. Because no day 14 peak-response samples were available, the repertoires could be characterized only after the peak T cell response. The vaccine-associated CD4 TCRs covered the entire spike protein, and the dominant responses fell in regions 160-218 and 743-854. Participants were mostly white British, with more females than males. The authors suggested clonal diversity may have been underestimated.

Trimming removed 5 bases from V and 4 bases from J, leaving 13 bases between the germline ends. Including the terminal cysteine and phenylalanine, the CDR3 comprises 14 residues. Here the CDR3 DNA is all that survives: 42 bases in frame from base 1. Via the germline V gene, CDR1 is SGHVS and CDR2 FQNEAQ. The label giving this sample's time point can be read as: about 28 days (+/-7) after the second vaccine dose. AZD1222 recipients whose second dose came at about 4 weeks and those whose second dose came at about 12 weeks were combined into one group, since spike-specific TCR depth and breadth did not differ between the two schedules. The vaccinee samples were drawn from two UK trials, COV001 and COV002, one of which was a single-blind randomized controlled phase 2/3 trial testing AZD1222 (ChAdOx1 nCoV-19) in healthy adults. For TCRbeta chain sequencing, PBMC samples were collected from trial participants at day 0 and at day 28 after the second dose.

The CDR3 regions of human TCRbeta chains were subjected to immunosequencing. The authors' pipeline ran thus. Repertoire TCRs were matched against a reference library of SARS-CoV-2-specific TCRs generated with the MIRA antigen-specificity platform. Breadth was defined as the fraction of unique TCRs that were SARS-CoV-2-associated. Depth was defined as the fraction of total T cells that were SARS-CoV-2-associated. Using the MIRA data, every spike-specific TCR was mapped to the spike region that the TCR reacted to and assigned to either a CD4 or a CD8 class. Log10-transformed breadth and depth values were compared by one-way ANOVA with Sidak's multiple comparisons tests. Not all clones reach the TCRdb copy of this immuneACCESS table, which keeps in-frame sequences only. Checked studies attribute under half of the gap to unresolved V genes and leave the rest unexplained. Clonal size and the V and J genes are those of that table, whereas D and trimming came from the DNA. This sample lists about 180,000 clones; around 94% were detected once. In total, the top ten clones hold under 2% of the sample.

Worth noting for this clone: The clone's antigen remains unknown. Base qualities are missing; no much larger clone stands one base away.

The V gene is TRBV7-8 and the J gene is TRBJ2-3, with TRBD2 as a weak D call on 5 bases. The clonotype comes from an adult who received the AZD1222 COVID-19 vaccine. The sample here was peripheral blood, taken 28 days after the second AZD1222 dose. The CDR3 here reads CASSLSHSADTQYF. The nucleotide sequence reads as follows: TGTGCCAGCAGCCTCTCCCATAGCGCAGATACGCAGTATTTT.